A selection of T cell receptor beta chains follows, all from one sample in a study of OX40 agonist ivuxolimab in advanced cancers. Assay used: immunoSEQ multiplex PCR; TCRdb lists only in-frame clones, some missing. The sample has about 64,000 clones, roughly 81% seen once. The starting material was CD4+ or CD8+ T cells sorted from blood, obtained in a trial of the OX40 agonist ivuxolimab. These TCRs come from an adult with an advanced solid tumor such as melanoma, head and neck, liver or kidney cancer. CDR3s include the opening cysteine and the closing phenylalanine or tryptophan. The size entry is marked missing in some rows and otherwise reads once, few, many or a size class.

v_gene: TRBV9; abundance: -; j_gene: TRBJ2-6; CDR3aa: CASSPGLAGEPGANVLTF
v_gene: TRBV5-6; abundance: medium-sized; j_gene: TRBJ1-4; CDR3aa: CASSMASGGREKLFF
v_gene: TRBV7-9; abundance: -; j_gene: TRBJ1-2; CDR3aa: CASSSTGTGEGYGYTF
v_gene: TRBV4-2; abundance: -; j_gene: TRBJ2-3; CDR3aa: CASSQVEASGPDTQYF
v_gene: TRBV5-6; abundance: once; j_gene: TRBJ2-3; CDR3aa: CASRPTSGTDTQYF
v_gene: TRBV9; abundance: -; j_gene: TRBJ2-1; CDR3aa: CASSEVFAAGTGVYNEQFF
v_gene: TRBV9; abundance: -; j_gene: TRBJ1-1; CDR3aa: CASSVLGQGSTEAFF
v_gene: TRBV2; abundance: -; j_gene: TRBJ2-2; CDR3aa: CASSTSGGAGELFF
v_gene: TRBV18; abundance: once; j_gene: TRBJ1-4; CDR3aa: CASSPRQPGNNEKLFF
v_gene: TRBV5-1; abundance: -; j_gene: TRBJ1-2; CDR3aa: CASSLGHTNYGYTF
v_gene: TRBV5-6; abundance: few; j_gene: TRBJ1-1; CDR3aa: CASSSLAGIGTEAFF
v_gene: TRBV7-9; abundance: -; j_gene: TRBJ2-2; CDR3aa: CASSFGRNTGELFF
v_gene: TRBV27; abundance: -; j_gene: TRBJ2-7; CDR3aa: CASSQDKGEQYF
v_gene: TRBV10-2; abundance: -; j_gene: TRBJ2-5; CDR3aa: CASSGQGFYETQYF
v_gene: TRBV6-5; abundance: -; j_gene: TRBJ2-2; CDR3aa: CASSYWVDTGELFF
v_gene: TRBV30; abundance: -; j_gene: TRBJ1-2; CDR3aa: CARNSMISGYTF
v_gene: TRBV29-1; abundance: -; j_gene: TRBJ1-2; CDR3aa: CSVERGAGYTF
v_gene: TRBV9; abundance: -; j_gene: TRBJ1-1; CDR3aa: CASSDPGLNTEAFF
v_gene: TRBV18; abundance: -; j_gene: TRBJ2-7; CDR3aa: CASSPPTGTYEQYF
v_gene: TRBV27; abundance: once; j_gene: TRBJ2-1; CDR3aa: CASRAKFF
v_gene: TRBV5-5; abundance: -; j_gene: TRBJ1-4; CDR3aa: CASSLVGEEKLFF
v_gene: TRBV5-1; abundance: -; j_gene: TRBJ1-1; CDR3aa: CASSLAGGSNTEAFF
v_gene: TRBV7-9; abundance: once; j_gene: TRBJ2-2; CDR3aa: CASSARLAGAAGELFF
v_gene: TRBV5-1; abundance: -; j_gene: TRBJ2-7; CDR3aa: CAGSWDSSYEQYF
v_gene: TRBV19; abundance: -; j_gene: TRBJ2-1; CDR3aa: CASSMTPWEGYNEQFF
v_gene: TRBV10-3; abundance: once; j_gene: TRBJ2-5; CDR3aa: CAISESVQGRQETQYF
v_gene: TRBV19; abundance: once; j_gene: TRBJ1-3; CDR3aa: CASKATSSGNTIYF
v_gene: TRBV9; abundance: -; j_gene: TRBJ2-1; CDR3aa: CASSRPGQGTSGAYNEQFF
v_gene: TRBV11-2; abundance: once; j_gene: TRBJ1-6; CDR3aa: CASSLEWTGNSPLHF
v_gene: TRBV2; abundance: -; j_gene: TRBJ2-1; CDR3aa: CASSSRRVPTDEQFF
v_gene: TRBV5-1; abundance: -; j_gene: TRBJ2-2; CDR3aa: CASSWQGADTGELFF
v_gene: TRBV5-4; abundance: -; j_gene: TRBJ2-5; CDR3aa: CASSIQETQYF
v_gene: TRBV5-1; abundance: -; j_gene: TRBJ2-2; CDR3aa: CASSSYRDLNIGELFF
v_gene: TRBV18; abundance: -; j_gene: TRBJ2-2; CDR3aa: CASSTSSGGLNTGELFF
v_gene: TRBV2; abundance: few; j_gene: TRBJ1-1; CDR3aa: CASSIQGNTEAFF
v_gene: TRBV4-1; abundance: -; j_gene: TRBJ2-1; CDR3aa: CASSQEVAQGDEQFF
v_gene: TRBV1; abundance: -; j_gene: TRBJ2-3; CDR3aa: CTSSDRTSGYGVDTQYF
v_gene: TRBV29-1; abundance: -; j_gene: TRBJ1-1; CDR3aa: CSVEEGQATSLNTEAFF
v_gene: TRBV11-3; abundance: -; j_gene: TRBJ2-5; CDR3aa: CASSLGGRETQYF
v_gene: TRBV7-2; abundance: -; j_gene: TRBJ2-1; CDR3aa: CASSPRLGRGAYNEQFF
v_gene: TRBV18; abundance: -; j_gene: TRBJ2-2; CDR3aa: CASSPRPGQGARTGELFF
v_gene: TRBV6-5; abundance: -; j_gene: TRBJ1-1; CDR3aa: CASLYSPASTEAFF
v_gene: TRBV2; abundance: -; j_gene: TRBJ1-2; CDR3aa: CASSGTGASYGYTF
v_gene: TRBV7-2; abundance: -; j_gene: TRBJ2-7; CDR3aa: CASSSLGGSYEQYF
v_gene: TRBV5-1; abundance: -; j_gene: TRBJ1-4; CDR3aa: CASSFGITNEKLFF
v_gene: TRBV6-1; abundance: -; j_gene: TRBJ2-4; CDR3aa: CASSASGVRSQYF
v_gene: TRBV14; abundance: -; j_gene: TRBJ2-3; CDR3aa: CASSQDQADTQYF
v_gene: TRBV9; abundance: -; j_gene: TRBJ1-2; CDR3aa: CASSPSPGGDYGYTF
v_gene: TRBV6-1; abundance: -; j_gene: TRBJ1-2; CDR3aa: CASSEWIVGGYTF